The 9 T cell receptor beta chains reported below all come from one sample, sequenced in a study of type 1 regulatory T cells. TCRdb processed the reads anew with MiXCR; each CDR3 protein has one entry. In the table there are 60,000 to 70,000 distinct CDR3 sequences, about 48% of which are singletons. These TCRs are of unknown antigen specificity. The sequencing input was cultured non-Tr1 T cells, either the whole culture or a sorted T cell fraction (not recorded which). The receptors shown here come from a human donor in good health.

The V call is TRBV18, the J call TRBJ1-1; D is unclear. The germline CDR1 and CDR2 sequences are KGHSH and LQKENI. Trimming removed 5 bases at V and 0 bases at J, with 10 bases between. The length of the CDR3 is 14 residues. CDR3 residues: CASSAGDLNTEAFF. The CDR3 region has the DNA TGTGCCAGCTCAGCCGGGGATCTGAACACTGAAGCTTTCTTT.

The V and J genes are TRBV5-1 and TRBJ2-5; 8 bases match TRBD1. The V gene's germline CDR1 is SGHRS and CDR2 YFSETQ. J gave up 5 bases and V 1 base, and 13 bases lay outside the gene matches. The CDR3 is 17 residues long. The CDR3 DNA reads TGCGCCAGCAGCTTGCTTCCGCGACAGGGGAGTTGGGAGACCCAGTACTTC. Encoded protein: CASSLLPRQGSWETQYF.

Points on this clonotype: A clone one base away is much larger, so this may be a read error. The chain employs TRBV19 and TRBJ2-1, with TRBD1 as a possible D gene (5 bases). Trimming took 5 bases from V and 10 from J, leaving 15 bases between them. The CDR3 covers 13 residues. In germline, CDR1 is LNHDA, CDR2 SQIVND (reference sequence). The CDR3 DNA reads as TGTGCCAGTAGTGGAGCACAGGTCGAAGAGCAGTTCTTC. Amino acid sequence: CASSGAQVEEQFF.

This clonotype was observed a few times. For the CDR3, the DNA is TGCAGTGTCGCCGGGACTAGGGAATCCAATGAGCAGTTCTTC. Translating it yields CSVAGTRESNEQFF. The chain combines TRBV20-1 with TRBJ2-1; the match to TRBD2 covers 8 bases. The germline V gene has CDR1 DFQATT and CDR2 SNEGSKA (reference sequence). V was clipped by 7 bases and J by 6 bases; unmatched bases: 11. CDR3 length equals 14 residues.

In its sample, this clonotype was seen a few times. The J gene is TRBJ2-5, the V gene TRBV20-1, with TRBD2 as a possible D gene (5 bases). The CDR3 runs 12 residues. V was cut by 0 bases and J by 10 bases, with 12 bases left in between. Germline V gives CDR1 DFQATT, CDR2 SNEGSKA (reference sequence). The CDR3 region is CSARENSEGQYF. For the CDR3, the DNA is TGCAGTGCTAGAGAAAATAGCGAGGGCCAGTACTTC.

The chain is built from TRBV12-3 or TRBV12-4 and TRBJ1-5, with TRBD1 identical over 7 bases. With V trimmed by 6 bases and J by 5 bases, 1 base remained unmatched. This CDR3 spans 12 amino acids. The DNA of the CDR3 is TGTGCCAGCAGCGACAGGGATCAGCCCCAGCATTTT. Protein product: CASSDRDQPQHF.

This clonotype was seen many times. In nucleotides, the CDR3 is TGCAGTGCTAGGGGACTAGCGGGGGAAACAGATACGCAGTATTTT. Protein: CSARGLAGETDTQYF. This chain joins TRBV20-1 and TRBJ2-3; 14 bases fit TRBD2. V lost 3 bases, J lost 3 bases, and 2 bases stayed unmatched. Per germline, CDR1 DFQATT and CDR2 SNEGSKA (reference sequence). This CDR3 is built from 15 residues.

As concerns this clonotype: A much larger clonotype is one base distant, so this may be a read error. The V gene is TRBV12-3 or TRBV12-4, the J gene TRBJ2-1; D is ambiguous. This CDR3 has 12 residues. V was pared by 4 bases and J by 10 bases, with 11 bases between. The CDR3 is CASSSTQREQFF. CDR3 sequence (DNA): TGTGCCAGCAGTTCTACACAGAGGGAGCAGTTCTTC.

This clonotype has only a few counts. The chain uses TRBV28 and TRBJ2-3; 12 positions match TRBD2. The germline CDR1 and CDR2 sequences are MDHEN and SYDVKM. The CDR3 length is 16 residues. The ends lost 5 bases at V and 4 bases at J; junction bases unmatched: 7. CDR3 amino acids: CASSPSSGGGADTQYF. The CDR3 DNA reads TGTGCCAGCAGTCCCTCTAGCGGGGGGGGGGCAGATACGCAGTATTTT.